This record concerns one T cell receptor (beta chain) sequence. This specimen comes from a study of blood T cell repertoires in COVID-19. At the level of the study: Material from acute and convalescent COVID-19 was sourced from the United States, Italy and Spain. Nucleic acid was either cDNA or gDNA, and it came from T cells, B-cell-depleted T cells, or PBMCs.

As handled by the study authors: Estimates of nucleated cell counts were drawn from the amplification of reference gene primers. Data came from immunoSEQ multiplex PCR; TCRdb stores just in-frame clones and leaves some out. The D gene and trimming were derived from the DNA, and the V and J assignments and clone size from that table. The sample shows 30,000 to 40,000 clones, around 84% of them seen only once. During active infection, Seattle patients enrolled and were then monitored through disease. Germline assignment: CDR1 LNHDA and CDR2 SQIVND (reference sequence). The germline V and J ends were trimmed by 8 bases and 6 bases, with 10 bases remaining between them. The CDR3 runs 11 residues.

This clonotype was obtained from a man aged 60 to 69 with COVID-19, enrolled during active disease. The V gene is TRBV19, the J gene TRBJ1-2; D perhaps matches TRBD1 (6 bases). The sequenced material came from peripheral blood. CDR3 residues: CASRQVDGYTF. As DNA, the CDR3 is TGTGCCAGTCGACAGGTGGATGGCTACACCTTC. The entire variable domain, with the rest obtained from reference TRBV19 and TRBJ1-2, is as follows: DGGITQSPKYLFRKEGQNVTLSCEQNLNHDAMYWYRQDPGQGLRLIYYSQIVNDFQKGDIAEGYSVSREKKESFPLTVTSAQKNPTAFYLCASRQVDGYTFGSGTRLTVV.